This TCR beta chain was sequenced for a study of shared T cell receptors in the human thymus. TCRdb's table, derived via immunoSEQ multiplex PCR, lists solely in-frame clones and lacks some. The table has hundreds of thousands of clones, 88% seen once. The germline gives CDR1 SGHNT, CDR2 YYREEE (reference sequence). There are 16 residues in the CDR3. V was clipped by 2 bases and J by 2 bases; unmatched bases: 3. This clone was recorded a few times. This same sample was also taken into another study, of human thymus T cells. That source notes: The donors were infants in Finland with congenital heart defects, otherwise immunologically healthy. Resections obtained during corrective heart surgery supplied the thymus tissue. Use of V and J genes seemed skewed within the thymic and blood repertoires.

This chain links TRBV5-4 with TRBJ2-5; 13 nucleotides match TRBD2. This sequence was found in a boy younger than two with a congenital heart defect. Sequenced material: thymocytes. DNA of the CDR3: TGTGCCAGCAGCTTTCGACTAGCGGGAGGACAAGAGACCCAGTACTTC. Protein: CASSFRLAGGQETQYF.